This T cell receptor beta chain was sequenced in a study of OX40 agonist ivuxolimab in advanced cancers. Generated by immunoSEQ multiplex PCR, the TCRdb table keeps only in-frame clones and is missing some. The data hold 80,000 to 100,000 clones, with 87% observed a single time. The material sequenced was CD4+ or CD8+ T cells sorted from blood, taken in a trial of the OX40 agonist ivuxolimab. This receptor was identified in an adult with an advanced solid tumor such as melanoma, head and neck, liver or kidney cancer.

The CDR3 loop is CASSDPGQGGEKLFF. The CDR3 region has the DNA TGTGCCAGCAGTGATCCGGGACAGGGAGGTGAAAAACTGTTTTTT. The chain recombines TRBV6-1 with TRBJ1-4, with 9 positions matching TRBD1. Germline CDR1 reads MNHNS; CDR2 reads SASEGT. Trimming cost V 3 bases and J 7 bases; bases outside gene matches: 6. There are 15 residues in the CDR3.